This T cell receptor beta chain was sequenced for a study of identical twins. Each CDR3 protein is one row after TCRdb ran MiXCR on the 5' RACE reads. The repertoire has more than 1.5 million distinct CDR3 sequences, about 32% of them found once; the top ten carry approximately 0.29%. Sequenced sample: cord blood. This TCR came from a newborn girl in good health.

The CDR3 DNA reads as TGCAGCGTGAAGGGCCAGTCCTACGAGCAGTACTTC. Its protein product is CSVKGQSYEQYF. The chain has TRBV29-1 and TRBJ2-7; D gene ambiguous. This CDR3 spans 12 amino acids. Germline CDR1 reads SQVTM; CDR2 reads ANQGSEA. The V end was cut by 6 bases, the J end by 1 base, with 10 bases between.